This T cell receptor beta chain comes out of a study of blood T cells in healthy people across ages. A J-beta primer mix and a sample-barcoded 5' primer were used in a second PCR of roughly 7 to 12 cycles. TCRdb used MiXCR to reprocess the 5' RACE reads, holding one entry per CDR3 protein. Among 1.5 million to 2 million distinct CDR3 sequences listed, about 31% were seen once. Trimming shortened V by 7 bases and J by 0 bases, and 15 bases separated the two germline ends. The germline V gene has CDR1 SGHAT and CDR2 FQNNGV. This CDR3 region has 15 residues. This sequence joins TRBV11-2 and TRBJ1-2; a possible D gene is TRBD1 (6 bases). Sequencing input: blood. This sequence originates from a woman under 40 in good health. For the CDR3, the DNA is TGTGCCAGCATGCTGGGGGCGGAAACTAACTATGGCTACACCTTC. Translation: CASMLGAETNYGYTF.